This paragraph covers one TCR beta chain sequence. Its antigen remains unknown. This sample is drawn from a study of T cells expressing NK-cell markers. Whole-study context: Repertoire data for TCR beta were derived from sorted T cells (CD3+CD56+NKG2C+, CD3+CD56+NKG2C- and CD3+CD56-NKG2C+). There were seven HCMV-seropositive donors and one seronegative donor among the eight sequenced. Study conclusions and caveats: For four donors, these clonotypes were likewise the leading ones in the CD3+CD56-NKG2C+ fraction.

Using the 5' RACE reads, TCRdb records one entry per CDR3 protein without DNA. Seen in this sample are 350,000 to 400,000 distinct CDR3 sequences; the ten most common clones hold about 10%. CDR3 length: 12 amino acids. Per the germline V gene, CDR1 is SGHAT and CDR2 is FQDESV (reference sequence). The receptor's source is a woman aged 45-65 years in good health. V usage is TRBV11-1 and J usage is TRBJ2-7. The sample consisted of blood T cells: a sorted CD56 or NKG2C T cell subset, CD4+ or CD8+ T cells, or bulk PBMC T cells (not recorded which). CDR3 sequence: CASSPQGNEQYF.